These 15 T cell receptor beta chains were sequenced from one sample in a study of T cells in tuberculosis. TCRdb keeps only in-frame clones here, not all; method: immunoSEQ multiplex PCR. The data show roughly 45,000 clones, less than 95% seen once. What was sequenced was PBMCs. The receptors here all came from a donor aged 10 to 29 with latent tuberculosis or without tuberculosis infection. Some clones in this sample may be carry-over from other donors' samples.

The chain has TRBV6-1 and TRBJ2-5; 8 nucleotides line up with TRBD2. Germline lookup yields CDR1 MNHNS and CDR2 SASEGT. V lost 8 bases, J lost 5 bases, and 13 bases stayed unmatched. The CDR3 contains 15 residues. The CDR3 region is CASGWTSGSRETQYF. The CDR3 DNA follows: TGTGCCAGCGGTTGGACAAGCGGGAGTAGGGAGACCCAGTACTTC.

J is TRBJ1-3 and V is TRBV30; D remains ambiguous. This CDR3 contains 14 residues. V lost 1 base to trimming and J lost 4 bases, with 11 bases between them. Germline V gene data show CDR1 as GTSNPN and CDR2 as SVGIG (reference sequence). The CDR3: CAWSGATWGNTIYF. CDR3 nucleotides: TGTGCCTGGAGTGGGGCGACATGGGGAAACACCATATATTTT.

The chain uses TRBV23-1 and TRBJ2-3, with TRBD1 matching over 8 bases. TRBV23-1 is given ORF status, its function remaining uncertain. The CDR3 spans 14 residues. Germline trimming cut 7 bases from V and 8 bases from J; bases unmatched to any gene: 11. CDR3 sequence: CASIPTGVGGTQYF. The CDR3 nucleotides are TGCGCCAGCATCCCGACAGGGGTTGGAGGTACGCAGTATTTT.

The count of this clone is one. Here the CDR3 DNA reads TGTGCCAGCAGCTTAGACTCGTCGGATAGTTGGCAGACCCAGTACTTC. Translation gives CASSLDSSDSWQTQYF. V usage is TRBV5-4 and J usage is TRBJ2-5; the D is unclear. Germline CDR1 is SGHNT and CDR2 is YYREEE (reference sequence). CDR3 length: 16 amino acids. V was cut by 2 bases and J by 6 bases, with 20 bases left in between.

This clone has a single count. The rearrangement links TRBV4-1 to TRBJ1-4; D is ambiguous. CDR3 length: 14 amino acids. Germline V gene data show CDR1 as MGHRA and CDR2 as YSYEKL. V was cut by 6 bases and J by 7 bases, with 15 bases left in between. The CDR3 reads CASRPAGPREKLFF. The CDR3 nucleotides are TGCGCCAGCAGGCCCGCCGGTCCGCGTGAAAAACTGTTTTTT.

CDR3: CASSIGSWPTPGEQFF. CDR3 nucleotide sequence: TGTGCCAGTAGTATAGGGAGCTGGCCCACCCCGGGTGAGCAGTTCTTC. This rearrangement joins TRBV19 to TRBJ2-1, with D hard to call. Germline-derived CDR1 and CDR2 are LNHDA and SQIVND (reference sequence). V lost 1 base and J lost 9, with 19 bases in between. The CDR3 is made up of 16 amino acids.

This rearrangement joins TRBV5-4 to TRBJ2-1; no reliable D call. Trimming stripped 1 base from V and 3 bases from J, with 5 bases between. The CDR3 has 13 residues. The germline V gene has CDR1 SGHNT and CDR2 YYREEE (reference sequence). The CDR3 sequence is CASSLFNYNEQFF. The CDR3 DNA sequence: TGTGCCAGCAGCTTGTTCAACTACAATGAGCAGTTCTTC. Full variable domain (remainder filled in from reference TRBV5-4 and TRBJ2-1): ETGVTQSPTHLIKTRGQQVTLRCSSQSGHNTVSWYQQALGQGPQFIFQYYREEENGRGNFPPRFSGLQFPNYSSELNVNALELDDSALYLCASSLFNYNEQFFGPGTRLTVL.

The chain combines TRBV19 with TRBJ1-5; 12 bases are shared with TRBD1. The CDR3 covers 16 residues. CDR1 and CDR2 from the germline V gene are LNHDA and SQIVND (reference sequence). V shed 7 bases, J shed 6 bases, and the junction held 10 bases outside the gene matches. The CDR3 loop reads CASKMGTGGYGQPQHF. CDR3 nucleotide sequence: TGTGCCAGTAAGATGGGGACAGGGGGCTATGGTCAGCCCCAGCATTTT.

This chain links TRBV5-1 with TRBJ2-6; D possibly corresponds to TRBD1 (6 bases). Germline values: CDR1 SGHRS, CDR2 YFSETQ. The CDR3 is 18 residues long. Trimming stripped 2 bases from V and 0 bases from J, with 15 bases between. Written as DNA, the CDR3 is TGCGCCAGCAGCTTTAGGGACACACTTTCCTCTGGGGCCAACGTCCTGACTTTC. It is translated as CASSFRDTLSSGANVLTF.

CDR3 DNA sequence: TGTGCCAGCAGTTTTCGGAGACAGGCGGGTGAAGCTTTCTTT. Encoded protein: CASSFRRQAGEAFF. The chain recombines TRBV28 with TRBJ1-1; possible D gene TRBD1, 6 bases. Germline-derived CDR1 and CDR2 are MDHEN and SYDVKM. V lost 3 bases and J 7 bases, leaving 15 bases between the germline ends. CDR3 length equals 14 residues.

The chain carries TRBV5-1 and TRBJ1-1; the match to TRBD1 covers 11 bases. From germline, CDR1 is SGHRS and CDR2 YFSETQ. The CDR3 spans 16 residues. V was pared by 4 bases and J by 3 bases, with 8 bases of the junction left unmatched. The CDR3 DNA is TGCGCCAGCAGCCCGGGACAGGGGGGGCCCTACACTGAAGCTTTCTTT. Its translation is CASSPGQGGPYTEAFF.

The rearrangement links TRBV2 to TRBJ1-3; D is possibly TRBD1 (5 bases). Germline CDR1 is SNHLY and CDR2 is FYNNEI. There are 10 residues in the CDR3. Trimming stripped 7 bases from V and 7 bases from J, with 5 bases between. The CDR3 nucleotides are TGTGCCAGCACAGGGAACACCATATATTTT. Its translation is CASTGNTIYF.

The CDR3 is CASSPGTGVGGYEQYF. In DNA, the CDR3 is TGTGCCAGCAGCCCCGGGACAGGGGTAGGAGGCTACGAGCAGTACTTC. The J gene is TRBJ2-7, the V gene TRBV7-2; 10 nucleotides agree with TRBD1. Per the germline V gene, CDR1 is SGHTA and CDR2 is FQGNSA. The length of the CDR3 is 16 residues. The V gene end was trimmed by 5 bases and the J gene end by 3 bases; junction bases not matched to a gene: 10.

This clone was seen a few times. The genes are TRBV18 and TRBJ2-5; no clear D. With 1 base removed from V and 5 bases from J, the gap between germline ends came to 14 bases. CDR3 length equals 15 residues. Germline V gene sequence: CDR1 KGHSH, CDR2 LQKENI. CDR3 DNA: TGTGCCAGCTCACCACTAGACGGCGACAAGGAGACCCAGTACTTC. Encoded protein: CASSPLDGDKETQYF.

The chain recombines TRBV27 with TRBJ2-2; 10 bases are shared with TRBD2. Germline V gene sequence: CDR1 MNHEY, CDR2 SMNVEV (reference sequence). The CDR3 covers 16 residues. The V gene end was trimmed by 6 bases and the J gene end by 0 bases; junction bases not matched to a gene: 4. The CDR3 nucleotides are TGTGCCAGCAGCGAGGGGACTAGCGCGAACACCGGGGAGCTGTTTTTT. It yields the protein CASSEGTSANTGELFF.